Below, 20 T cell receptor beta chains from the same sample are listed, as sequenced in a study of OX40 agonist ivuxolimab in advanced cancers. Sequenced by immunoSEQ multiplex PCR; TCRdb stores in-frame clones only, minus some. This table holds tens of thousands of clones, around 90% found once. Sequenced material: CD4+ or CD8+ T cells sorted from blood, taken in a trial of the OX40 agonist ivuxolimab. The receptors were sampled from an adult with an advanced solid tumor such as melanoma, head and neck, liver or kidney cancer.

The chain couples TRBV4-1 to TRBJ2-2; no clear D gene. Germline lookup yields CDR1 MGHRA and CDR2 YSYEKL. This CDR3 spans 14 amino acids. V lost 1 base to trimming and J lost 7 bases, with 10 bases between them. The CDR3 DNA reads TGCGCCAGCAGCCAAGTAACAGAAGGCGGGGAGCTGTTTTTT. Translated, it gives CASSQVTEGGELFF.

The chain recombines TRBV7-6 with TRBJ1-2; D is uncertain. CDR1 is SGHVS, CDR2 FNYEAQ, per germline. Trimming removed 5 bases from V and 3 bases from J, with 10 bases in between. This CDR3 contains 13 residues. Here the CDR3 DNA reads TGTGCCAGCAGCCCCGGATTCGACTATGGCTACACCTTC. This encodes CASSPGFDYGYTF.

The CDR3 here is CASSFTPGESSYNEQFF. In nucleotides, the CDR3 is TGTGCCAGCAGCTTTACCCCCGGGGAGAGCTCCTACAATGAGCAGTTCTTC. V and J are TRBV5-6 and TRBJ2-1, with D perhaps matching TRBD2 (5 bases). The CDR3 is 17 residues long. The V end lost 2 bases, the J end lost 0 bases, and 15 bases lay between the germline ends. CDR1 SGHDT and CDR2 YYEEEE come from the germline V gene.

The genes are TRBV5-5 and TRBJ2-7; no definite D call. With 3 bases removed from V and 0 bases from J, the gap between germline ends came to 1 base. Germline-derived CDR1 and CDR2 are SGHKS and YYEKEE (reference sequence). The CDR3 totals 11 residues. This chain's CDR3 is CASSSSYEQYF. CDR3 bases: TGTGCCAGCAGCTCCTCCTACGAGCAGTACTTC.

This rearrangement joins TRBV19 to TRBJ2-1; D remains unclear. CDR1 is LNHDA and CDR2 is SQIVND in the germline V gene (reference sequence). This CDR3 comprises 11 residues. Deletions cut 3 bases from V and 5 bases from J, with 2 bases between. The DNA for the CDR3 is TGTGCCAGTAGTATCAACAATGAGCAGTTCTTC. Translation: CASSINNEQFF.

The chain joins TRBV7-6 to TRBJ1-1; D ambiguous. CDR1 and CDR2 from the germline V gene are SGHVS and FNYEAQ. Trimming shortened V by 5 bases and J by 5 bases, and 6 bases separated the two germline ends. This CDR3 spans 11 amino acids. CDR3 DNA sequence: TGTGCCAGCAGCCTGGGGACTGAAGCTTTCTTT. Translating it yields CASSLGTEAFF.

The chain is built from TRBV28 and TRBJ2-2; possible D gene TRBD2, 6 bases. This CDR3 is built from 17 residues. The ends were cut back, 2 bases at V and 0 bases at J, with 13 bases in the middle. The germline V gene encodes CDR1 MDHEN and CDR2 SYDVKM. CDR3 DNA sequence: TGTGCCAGCAGTTTAGATCCGGGAGCCGCGAACACCGGGGAGCTGTTTTTT. Protein product: CASSLDPGAANTGELFF.

The rearrangement uses TRBV6-1 and TRBJ2-7; weak D call: TRBD1 (5 bases). Trimming left V 1 base short and J 2 bases short, with 9 bases between. The CDR3 length is 14 residues. Germline lookup yields CDR1 MNHNS and CDR2 SASEGT. CDR3 nucleotide sequence: TGTGCCAGCAGTGAAGATTGGGGCACCTACGAGCAGTACGTC. Translated: CASSEDWGTYEQYV.

Points on this clone: One junction end does not reproduce the germline sequence, and a read error may be involved. This sequence joins TRBV6-6 and TRBJ1-1, with D possibly being TRBD1 (5 bases). Germline V CDR1 and CDR2: MNHNY, SVGAGI (reference sequence). This CDR3 has 14 amino acids. CDR3 region: CASSYATGRDELVF. Here the CDR3 DNA reads TGTGCCAGCAGTTACGCAACGGGACGGGACGAGTTGGTCTTT.

V usage is TRBV4-1 and J usage is TRBJ1-5, with D unresolved. The germline V gene encodes CDR1 MGHRA and CDR2 YSYEKL. The V and J ends lost 0 bases and 2 bases respectively, with 8 bases between them. This CDR3 has 15 residues. The chain's CDR3 is CASSQDSGGNQPQHF. In nucleotides, the CDR3 is TGCGCCAGCAGCCAAGATTCTGGGGGCAATCAGCCCCAGCATTTT.

The chain uses TRBV4-1 and TRBJ2-3; 8 bases match TRBD1. Germline V CDR1 and CDR2: MGHRA, YSYEKL. V shed 4 bases, J shed 5 bases, and the junction held 8 bases outside the gene matches. This CDR3 comprises 15 residues. The CDR3 is CASSPRQGSGDTQYF. In DNA, the CDR3 is TGCGCCAGCAGCCCGAGACAGGGGTCCGGAGATACGCAGTATTTT.

The chain uses TRBV6-1 and TRBJ1-2, with D unresolved. This CDR3 contains 12 residues. V lost 7 bases and J lost 4, with 10 bases in between. Germline V CDR1 and CDR2: MNHNS, SASEGT. CDR3: CASIDNLYGYTF. Written as DNA, the CDR3 is TGTGCCAGCATCGACAACCTCTATGGCTACACCTTC.

The chain is built from TRBV28 and TRBJ1-5; 7 bases fit TRBD1. This CDR3 is built from 13 residues. Germline CDR1 and CDR2: MDHEN and SYDVKM. Germline trimming cut 3 bases from V and 7 bases from J; bases unmatched to any gene: 3. CDR3 bases: TGTGCCAGCAGTTTTAGGGGGCGACAGCCCCAGCATTTT. This gives the protein CASSFRGRQPQHF. Looking up the rest from reference TRBV28 and TRBJ1-5 gives the full variable domain: DVKVTQSSRYLVKRTGEKVFLECVQDMDHENMFWYRQDPGLGLRLIYFSYDVKMKEKGDIPEGYSVSREKKERFSLILESASTNQTSMYLCASSFRGRQPQHFGDGTRLSIL.

This clone occurred once. The chain employs TRBV19 and TRBJ1-1, with 9 positions matching TRBD1. The J segment lost 1 base and the V segment lost 5 bases, leaving 8 bases of the junction unmatched. This CDR3 is 16 amino acids long. Germline V CDR1 and CDR2: LNHDA, SQIVND (reference sequence). The CDR3 bases are TGTGCCAGTAGTGAGGGACAGGGTAAAAAGAACACTGAAGCTTTCTTT. This sequence encodes CASSEGQGKKNTEAFF.

The gene calls are TRBV15 and TRBJ2-7; 9 nucleotides agree with TRBD1. This CDR3 is built from 14 residues. The V gene end was trimmed by 10 bases and the J gene end by 0 bases; junction bases not matched to a gene: 7. CDR1 and CDR2 from the germline V gene are LNHNV and YYDKDF (reference sequence). Here the CDR3 DNA reads TGTGCCAACCGGGACAGGGATATCTCCTACGAGCAGTACGTC. This codes for CANRDRDISYEQYV.

The V and J genes are TRBV15 and TRBJ2-5; the D call may be TRBD1 or TRBD2 (5 bases each). The CDR3 length is 15 residues. The V and J ends lost 3 bases and 2 bases respectively, with 13 bases between them. Germline V gene data show CDR1 as LNHNV and CDR2 as YYDKDF (reference sequence). CDR3: CATSRPGTEQETQYF. Here the CDR3 DNA reads TGTGCCACCAGCAGGCCAGGGACCGAACAAGAGACCCAGTACTTC. The full variable domain, rest sourced from reference TRBV15 and TRBJ2-5, is DAMVIQNPRYQVTQFGKPVTLSCSQTLNHNVMYWYQQKSSQAPKLLFHYYDKDFNNEADTPDNFQSRRPNTSFCFLDIRSPGLGDTAMYLCATSRPGTEQETQYFGPGTRLLVL.

The J gene is TRBJ1-5, the V gene TRBV10-3; D unresolved. Germline V lookup: CDR1 ENHRY, CDR2 SYGVKD. V lost 4 bases to trimming and J lost 4 bases, with 5 bases between them. The CDR3 contains 12 residues. CDR3 region: CAISAGNQPQHF. The CDR3 coding sequence is TGTGCCATCAGTGCTGGGAATCAGCCCCAGCATTTT.

This sequence joins TRBV6-5 and TRBJ2-5; D perhaps matches TRBD2 (6 bases). Between the trimmed V and J ends, which lost 10 bases and 1 base, there was a span of 16 bases. Germline CDR1 reads MNHEY; CDR2 reads SVGAGI. There are 14 residues in the CDR3. CDR3 region: CATFGGGRQETQYF. CDR3 nucleotides: TGTGCCACCTTTGGAGGAGGGCGCCAAGAGACCCAGTACTTC.

The CDR3 is CASRNTGELFF. CDR3 sequence (DNA): TGTGCCAGCAGGAACACCGGGGAGCTGTTTTTT. The genes are TRBV21-1 and TRBJ2-2. TRBV21-1 is tagged as a pseudogene. The CDR3 spans 11 residues.

J is TRBJ1-5 and V is TRBV10-2; D not certain. There are 14 residues in the CDR3. V was pared by 3 bases and J by 9 bases, with 15 bases between. Per germline, CDR1 WSHSY and CDR2 SAAADI. DNA of the CDR3: TGCGCCAGCAGTGATAAGGGATCTCAATGGCCCCAGCATTTT. Protein: CASSDKGSQWPQHF.